Listed below are T cell receptor beta chains from one sample, sequenced in a study of cytomegalovirus exposure and HLA in healthy donors. Produced via immunoSEQ multiplex PCR; TCRdb's table is partial and in-frame only. The sample comprises around 95,000 clones, about 85% of which are singletons, and more than 3% rests with the top ten. Material for sequencing was PBMCs. These receptors came from a female donor in good health and CMV-seropositive. Both conserved end residues are trimmed from each CDR3. The D gene is left open where the match is weak.

j_gene: TRBJ1-2; v_gene: TRBV28; d_gene: .; CDR3aa: ASSFLDYGYT
j_gene: TRBJ1-1; v_gene: TRBV19; d_gene: .; CDR3aa: SSSIGLAGNTEAF
j_gene: TRBJ2-7; v_gene: TRBV10-3; d_gene: TRBD2; CDR3aa: AISAASGYEQY
j_gene: TRBJ2-7; v_gene: TRBV6-5; d_gene: .; CDR3aa: ASSYTRSSYEQY
j_gene: TRBJ2-7; v_gene: TRBV5-5; d_gene: TRBD1; CDR3aa: ATTTGVTHEQY
j_gene: TRBJ2-1; v_gene: TRBV6-5; d_gene: TRBD1; CDR3aa: ASSRQGALNEQF
j_gene: TRBJ2-7; v_gene: TRBV9; d_gene: .; CDR3aa: ASSVEGGGGEQY
j_gene: TRBJ1-2; v_gene: TRBV2; d_gene: .; CDR3aa: ASRGMDSYGYT
j_gene: TRBJ2-6; v_gene: TRBV11-2; d_gene: .; CDR3aa: ASSYPRGSGANVLT
j_gene: TRBJ1-1; v_gene: TRBV7-2; d_gene: .; CDR3aa: ASSNHRANTEAF
j_gene: TRBJ2-6; v_gene: TRBV19; d_gene: TRBD1; CDR3aa: ASSITGQALSGANVLT
j_gene: TRBJ2-7; v_gene: TRBV6-5; d_gene: .; CDR3aa: ASGWVGEQY
j_gene: TRBJ2-5; v_gene: TRBV19; d_gene: .; CDR3aa: ASSKGRSDQETQY
j_gene: TRBJ1-6; v_gene: TRBV4-1; d_gene: .; CDR3aa: ASSQDSEINSPLH
j_gene: TRBJ2-5; v_gene: TRBV7-3; d_gene: TRBD2; CDR3aa: ASSFASGRGETQY
j_gene: TRBJ2-3; v_gene: TRBV13; d_gene: .; CDR3aa: ASSLRDSTDTQY
j_gene: TRBJ1-4; v_gene: TRBV5-6; d_gene: .; CDR3aa: ASSWALNEKLF
j_gene: TRBJ2-7; v_gene: TRBV6-5; d_gene: TRBD1; CDR3aa: ASRGTGTGNYEQY
j_gene: TRBJ2-1; v_gene: TRBV7-9; d_gene: TRBD2; CDR3aa: ASSLGGSGRVRVYNEQF
j_gene: TRBJ1-5; v_gene: TRBV27; d_gene: .; CDR3aa: ASSPLEGGNQPQH